The 27 T cell receptor beta chains below all came from one sample that was sequenced in a study of blood T cell repertoires in COVID-19. Here immunoSEQ multiplex PCR was the method, and the copy in TCRdb shows in-frame clones only, minus some. The table has about 63,000 clones, around 85% seen once. Sequencing was performed on peripheral blood. The receptors come from a woman older than 75 with acute or convalescent COVID-19.

The V and J genes are TRBV19 and TRBJ1-4, with a possible D match to TRBD1 (5 bases). Per germline, CDR1 LNHDA and CDR2 SQIVND (reference sequence). The V gene lost 5 bases and the J gene lost 3 bases, with 7 bases spanning the gap. This CDR3 has 13 residues. CDR3 region: CASSGGANEKLFF. CDR3 DNA sequence: TGTGCCAGTAGTGGGGGGGCTAATGAAAAACTGTTTTTT.

This chain joins TRBV7-8 and TRBJ1-3; D unresolved. Germline loops: CDR1 SGHVS, CDR2 FQNEAQ. Trimming took 2 bases from V and 0 from J, leaving 5 bases between them. CDR3 length equals 14 residues. CDR3 sequence: CASSLTSSGNTIYF. The CDR3 DNA reads as TGTGCCAGCAGCTTAACTAGCTCTGGAAACACCATATATTTT.

The V gene is TRBV2, the J gene TRBJ2-3, with D possibly TRBD1 on 5 matching bases. The CDR3 runs 13 residues. CDR1 and CDR2 (germline): SNHLY, FYNNEI. V lost 6 bases, J lost 6 bases, and 13 bases lay in between. As DNA, the CDR3 is TGTGCCAGCAGAACCCAGGGTATCGATACGCAGTATTTT. Amino acids: CASRTQGIDTQYF.

This clone was seen only a few times. V usage is TRBV19 and J usage is TRBJ1-6, with 10 positions matching TRBD1. The CDR3 extends over 13 amino acids. V lost 8 bases and J lost 8; bases outside the gene matches: 3. Germline values: CDR1 LNHDA, CDR2 SQIVND (reference sequence). The CDR3 region is CASGQGGDSPLHF. CDR3 bases: TGTGCCAGTGGACAGGGGGGAGATTCACCCCTCCACTTT.

The rearrangement links TRBV3-1 (or the pseudogene TRBV3-2) to TRBJ1-1, with a weak D call TRBD1 (6 bases). Germline CDR1 is LGHDT and CDR2 is YNNKEL (reference sequence). CDR3 length: 14 residues. Trimming cost V 2 bases and J 11 bases, with 18 bases left between them. The CDR3 here is CASSQNSGQSGAFF. In DNA, the CDR3 is TGTGCCAGCAGCCAAAATAGTGGACAGAGCGGCGCTTTCTTT.

The chain carries TRBV9 and TRBJ1-2; D is unclear. The CDR3 has 12 residues. V was cut by 1 base and J by 4 bases, with 5 bases left in between. CDR1 is SGDLS and CDR2 is YYNGEE in the germline V gene. The CDR3, as DNA: TGTGCCAGCAGCGTATACAGCTATGGCTACACCTTC. Translating gives CASSVYSYGYTF. The entire variable domain, with the rest obtained from reference TRBV9 and TRBJ1-2, is as follows: DSGVTQTPKHLITATGQRVTLRCSPRSGDLSVYWYQQSLDQGLQFLIQYYNGEERAKGNILERFSAQQFPDLHSELNLSSLELGDSALYFCASSVYSYGYTFGSGTRLTVV.

The chain combines TRBV5-1 with TRBJ2-3, with 7 positions matching TRBD1. The trim removed 3 bases at V and 5 bases at J, leaving 3 bases unmatched. Germline values: CDR1 SGHRS, CDR2 YFSETQ. CDR3 length equals 13 residues. This CDR3 is CASSSQGLDTQYF. The CDR3 bases are TGCGCCAGCAGCTCACAGGGGCTAGATACGCAGTATTTT.

The chain recombines TRBV27 with TRBJ1-2; D gene unclear. Germline CDR1 MNHEY, CDR2 SMNVEV (reference sequence). CDR3 length: 14 residues. The V gene lost 6 bases and the J gene lost 3 bases, with 14 bases spanning the gap. The CDR3 spells CASRVRRGDYGYTF. In nucleotides, the CDR3 is TGTGCCAGCAGAGTCCGACGCGGGGACTATGGCTACACCTTC.

The V and J genes are TRBV21-1 and TRBJ1-4; the table's D call, TRBD1, has no DNA check behind it. TRBV21-1 is designated a pseudogene. There are 16 residues in the CDR3. The CDR3: CAALTPRQGVGEKLFF. The CDR3 DNA reads as TGTGCCGCCCTAACTCCTCGACAGGGCGTAGGTGAAAAACTGTTTTTT.

This chain connects TRBV6-5 to TRBJ2-5, with D possibly being TRBD1 (6 bases). Germline V CDR1 and CDR2: MNHEY, SVGAGI. Trimming left V 7 bases short and J 1 base short, with 16 bases between. This CDR3 contains 15 residues. This CDR3 reads CASTRTGNGQETQYF. The CDR3 DNA reads TGTGCCAGCACCCGAACAGGGAATGGCCAAGAGACCCAGTACTTC.

The J gene is TRBJ1-4, the V gene TRBV7-9, with 7 positions matching TRBD1. CDR3 length: 14 residues. Trimming removed 4 bases from V and 4 bases from J; junction bases left unmatched: 3. Germline V gene data show CDR1 as SEHNR and CDR2 as FQNEAQ (reference sequence). CDR3 residues: CASSSRQGNEKLFF. The CDR3 DNA reads as TGTGCCAGCAGCTCACGACAGGGTAATGAAAAACTGTTTTTT.

The chain uses TRBV2 and TRBJ1-2; weak D call: TRBD1 (5 bases). Looked up from germline, CDR1 is SNHLY and CDR2 is FYNNEI. V was cut by 8 bases and J by 7 bases, with 26 bases left in between. This CDR3 is built from 16 residues. The CDR3 loop is CASGQKGRGTQFGYTF. As DNA, the CDR3 is TGTGCCAGCGGTCAGAAGGGGAGGGGAACTCAATTTGGCTACACCTTC. The full variable domain, with the rest looked up from reference TRBV2 and TRBJ1-2, is EPEVTQTPSHQVTQMGQEVILRCVPISNHLYFYWYRQILGQKVEFLVSFYNNEISEKSEIFDDQFSVERPDGSNFTLKIRSTKLEDSAMYFCASGQKGRGTQFGYTFGSGTRLTVV.

The rearrangement joins TRBV5-1 to TRBJ2-1; D not certain. Trimming stripped 0 bases from V and 2 bases from J, with 6 bases between. The CDR3 runs to 14 residues. Looked up from germline, CDR1 is SGHRS and CDR2 is YFSETQ. CDR3 nucleotides: TGCGCCAGCAGCTTGGGGCAGGCCTACAATGAGCAGTTCTTC. As protein: CASSLGQAYNEQFF. Using reference TRBV5-1 and TRBJ2-1 for the parts outside the CDR3, the full variable domain is KAGVTQTPRYLIKTRGQQVTLSCSPISGHRSVSWYQQTPGQGLQFLFEYFSETQRNKGNFPGRFSGRQFSNSRSEMNVSTLELGDSALYLCASSLGQAYNEQFFGPGTRLTVL.

The rearrangement uses TRBV7-9 and TRBJ1-2; 7 nucleotides match TRBD1. The CDR3 has 13 amino acids. With V trimmed by 4 bases and J by 4 bases, 3 bases remained unmatched. Germline CDR1 reads SEHNR; CDR2 reads FQNEAQ (reference sequence). The CDR3 protein is CASSSRQGYGYTF. CDR3 sequence (DNA): TGTGCCAGCAGCTCCCGACAGGGCTATGGCTACACCTTC.

This clone is a singleton in its sample. This chain joins TRBV2 and TRBJ1-3; TRBD1 might be the D (5 bases). This CDR3 region has 14 residues. CDR1 is SNHLY, CDR2 FYNNEI, per germline. V was pared by 7 bases and J by 0 bases, with 10 bases between. CDR3 sequence reads: CASKQAISGNTIYF. The DNA for the CDR3 is TGTGCCAGCAAACAGGCGATCTCTGGAAACACCATATATTTT.

V and J are TRBV12-3 or TRBV12-4 and TRBJ1-5; no reliable D call. Trimming cost V 0 bases and J 7 bases, with 7 bases left between them. The CDR3 loop spans 13 amino acids. Here the CDR3 reads CASSLARWQPQHF. For the CDR3, the DNA is TGTGCCAGCAGTTTAGCGCGCTGGCAGCCCCAGCATTTT.

This chain uses TRBV18 with TRBJ2-1; TRBD2 matches 8 bases. The germline gives CDR1 KGHSH, CDR2 LQKENI. The CDR3 has 16 residues. The V segment lost 4 bases and the J segment 0 bases; nucleotides outside the gene matches: 5. CDR3 in amino acids: CASSLIGTSSYNEQFF. Here the CDR3 DNA reads TGTGCCAGCTCACTAATTGGGACTAGCTCCTACAATGAGCAGTTCTTC.

CDR3 in DNA: TGTGCCAGCAGTTATGCGGGGGCGCGGAGCAATCAGCCCCAGCATTTT. Amino acid sequence: CASSYAGARSNQPQHF. The chain recombines TRBV6-2 or TRBV6-3 with TRBJ1-5; TRBD1 might be the D (6 bases). The CDR3 spans 16 residues. Germline CDR1 and CDR2: MNHEY and SVGEGT. V was clipped by 3 bases and J by 1 base, with 13 bases between them.

The chain links TRBV10-3 to TRBJ2-7; weak D call: TRBD2 (5 bases). V lost 4 bases to trimming and J lost 0 bases, with 28 bases between them. The germline gives CDR1 ENHRY, CDR2 SYGVKD. CDR3 size: 20 residues. CDR3 nucleotide sequence: TGTGCCATCAGTGTAAGGTCAGGTGGTGGTCTCGGGGTATTCTCCTACGAGCAGTACTTC. Protein: CAISVRSGGGLGVFSYEQYF.

This clone came up a few times. V is TRBV3-1 (or the pseudogene TRBV3-2) and J is TRBJ1-2, with D maybe TRBD1 (6 bases). Per germline, CDR1 LGHDT and CDR2 YNNKEL (reference sequence). V shed 2 bases and J shed 2 bases, with 12 bases lying between them. The CDR3 extends over 15 amino acids. CDR3 nucleotides: TGTGCCAGCAGCCAAAGTCAAGGACAGAACTATGGCTACACCTTC. It codes for CASSQSQGQNYGYTF.

The rearrangement joins TRBV28 to TRBJ2-2; 7 positions match TRBD1. CDR3 length: 16 amino acids. The V gene's germline CDR1 is MDHEN and CDR2 SYDVKM. Trimming removed 6 bases from V and 1 base from J; junction bases left unmatched: 8. The CDR3 coding sequence is TGTGCCAGCAGCCCCCTCCGGACAGGGAACACCGGGGAGCTGTTTTTT. Protein product: CASSPLRTGNTGELFF.

The V gene is TRBV5-1, the J gene TRBJ1-2; possibly TRBD1 for D (6 bases). Trimming cost V 0 bases and J 8 bases, with 17 bases left between them. This CDR3 is 15 amino acids long. Germline lookup yields CDR1 SGHRS and CDR2 YFSETQ. Here the CDR3 reads CASSLGYGQTGGYTF. In nucleotides, the CDR3 is TGCGCCAGCAGCTTGGGTTATGGACAGACTGGCGGCTACACCTTC.

The gene calls are TRBV12-3 or TRBV12-4 and TRBJ2-1; possibly TRBD2 for D (5 bases). V was cut by 3 bases and J by 9 bases, with 6 bases left in between. This CDR3 comprises 11 residues. This CDR3 reads CASSLDFEQFF. The CDR3 DNA sequence: TGTGCCAGCAGTTTGGACTTTGAGCAGTTCTTC.

This chain links TRBV5-1 with TRBJ2-3; perhaps TRBD1 as D (6 bases). CDR3 length: 15 amino acids. Looked up from germline, CDR1 is SGHRS and CDR2 is YFSETQ. Trimming removed 0 bases from V and 5 bases from J, with 13 bases in between. CDR3 amino acids: CASSLEQGGLDTQYF. In DNA form, the CDR3 reads TGCGCCAGCAGCTTGGAACAGGGCGGGCTAGATACGCAGTATTTT.

The rearrangement joins TRBV7-9 to TRBJ1-4, with no clear D. This CDR3 comprises 14 residues. V lost 3 bases and J 7 bases, leaving 12 bases between the germline ends. Germline V gives CDR1 SEHNR, CDR2 FQNEAQ (reference sequence). The CDR3 loop reads CASSFGLRGEKLFF. In DNA form, the CDR3 reads TGTGCCAGCAGCTTTGGGTTACGGGGTGAAAAACTGTTTTTT.

V and J are TRBV28 and TRBJ1-2; perhaps TRBD1 as D (5 bases). In germline, CDR1 is MDHEN, CDR2 SYDVKM. The CDR3 spans 14 residues. V was pared by 2 bases and J by 5 bases, with 12 bases between. CDR3 DNA: TGTGCCAGCAGTTTAGGTGGGGAGGGGTATGGCTACACCTTC. This translates into CASSLGGEGYGYTF.

The chain recombines TRBV6-6 with TRBJ2-5; TRBD2 matches at 9 bases. In germline, CDR1 is MNHNY, CDR2 SVGAGI (reference sequence). The length of the CDR3 is 14 residues. V shed 6 bases, J shed 5 bases, and the junction held 7 bases outside the gene matches. CDR3 coding DNA: TGTGCCAGCAGCCGGGACCTAGCGGGGGAGACCCAGTACTTC. The encoded protein is CASSRDLAGETQYF.